The clone carrying this T cell receptor (beta chain) was detected only a few times. This sample stems from a study of cytomegalovirus exposure and HLA in healthy donors. The V gene's germline CDR1 is LNHDA and CDR2 SQIVND (reference sequence). V was clipped by 6 bases and J by 0 bases; unmatched bases: 4. The CDR3 contains 14 residues. The PCR had 60 Vbeta and 13 Jbeta primers. Sequencing used immunoSEQ multiplex PCR; TCRdb keeps in-frame clones, though not all of them. The sample records approximately 200,000 clones, 85% being singletons. The source material was PBMCs. This chain connects TRBV19 to TRBJ1-1, with TRBD1 matching 7 bases. This TCR derives from a woman aged 45 to 65 in good health and CMV-seronegative. The CDR3 DNA follows: TGTGCCAGTAGAAGGGGACAGCTGAACACTGAAGCTTTCTTT. Amino acid sequence: CASRRGQLNTEAFF.